Following are 29 T cell receptor beta chains from one sample sequenced in a study of cytomegalovirus exposure and HLA in healthy donors. The study ran its PCR with 60 Vbeta and 13 Jbeta primers. Generated by immunoSEQ multiplex PCR, the TCRdb table keeps only in-frame clones and is missing some. The table shows around 180,000 clones, with roughly 75% occurring only once. Sequences were obtained from PBMCs. These receptors originate from a man aged 35 to 55 in good health and CMV-seronegative.

The chain recombines TRBV20-1 with TRBJ2-7, with D maybe TRBD2 (6 bases). In germline, CDR1 is DFQATT, CDR2 SNEGSKA (reference sequence). The CDR3 contains 11 residues. Here the CDR3 DNA reads TGCAGCCTGGGGCGGGGCTACGAGCAGTACTTC. Translation gives CSLGRGYEQYF.

V gene TRBV10-3 combines with J gene TRBJ2-3; TRBD1 agrees at 7 bases. V lost 3 bases and J lost 2; bases outside the gene matches: 8. Germline-derived CDR1 and CDR2 are ENHRY and SYGVKD. The CDR3 extends over 16 amino acids. CDR3 protein: CAISEQYRGSTDTQYF. The DNA for the CDR3 is TGTGCCATCAGTGAACAATACAGGGGTTCCACAGATACGCAGTATTTT.

V usage is TRBV15 and J usage is TRBJ2-3; TRBD2 aligns across 8 bases. V shed 5 bases and J 2 bases; nucleotides not matched to a gene: 9. Germline V gene lookup returns CDR1 LNHNV and CDR2 YYDKDF (reference sequence). The CDR3 runs to 16 residues. Written as DNA, the CDR3 is TGTGCCACCAGCCTTCGACGGGGGGGACTCACAGATACGCAGTATTTT. This encodes CATSLRRGGLTDTQYF.

CDR3 residues: CSDRGGFYNEQFF. The CDR3 DNA sequence: TGCAGCGACAGGGGGGGTTTTTACAATGAGCAGTTCTTC. V gene TRBV29-1 combines with J gene TRBJ2-1; tentative D call: TRBD1 (8 bases). The CDR3 loop spans 13 amino acids. Germline values: CDR1 SQVTM, CDR2 ANQGSEA. The V end was cut by 7 bases, the J end by 4 bases, with 14 bases between.

V usage is TRBV5-6 and J usage is TRBJ1-1, with 7 bases fitting TRBD1. V lost 7 bases, J lost 1 base, and 7 bases stayed unmatched. Germline V gene lookup returns CDR1 SGHDT and CDR2 YYEEEE. CDR3 size: 14 residues. CDR3 amino acids: CASGTEQANTEAFF. Here the CDR3 DNA reads TGTGCCAGCGGGACAGAACAAGCGAACACTGAAGCTTTCTTT.

Comment on this clone: Within the sample, other DNA sequences also encode this same CDR3. The rearrangement links TRBV29-1 to TRBJ2-7; 13 bases fit TRBD2. The CDR3 loop spans 13 amino acids. Germline V CDR1 and CDR2: SQVTM, ANQGSEA. J was trimmed by 3 bases and V by 6 bases; bases with no gene match: 2. CDR3 residues: CSVGLAGSYEQYF. In DNA form, the CDR3 reads TGCAGCGTGGGACTAGCGGGGAGCTACGAGCAGTACTTC.

V gene TRBV27 combines with J gene TRBJ1-5, with 8 bases matching TRBD1. J gave up 7 bases and V 6 bases, and 11 bases lay outside the gene matches. CDR1 is MNHEY, CDR2 SMNVEV, per germline (reference sequence). CDR3 length equals 15 residues. CDR3: CASRSLDRGRQPQHF. As DNA, the CDR3 is TGTGCCAGCAGGTCCCTAGACAGGGGCAGGCAGCCCCAGCATTTT.

With respect to this clone: Other DNA variants within this sample encode the same CDR3. The V call is TRBV30, the J call TRBJ1-6; 7 bases line up with TRBD1. From germline, CDR1 is GTSNPN and CDR2 SVGIG (reference sequence). After removal of 5 bases from V and 4 bases from J, the junction contained 2 bases not matched to a gene. The CDR3 is 13 residues long. The CDR3 sequence: CAWRQGYNSPLHF. The CDR3 DNA reads TGTGCCTGGCGACAGGGTTATAATTCACCCCTCCACTTT. Filled out from reference TRBV30 and TRBJ1-6, the complete variable domain reads SQTIHQWPATLVQPVGSPLSLECTVEGTSNPNLYWYRQAAGRGLQLLFYSVGIGQISSEVPQNLSASRPQDRQFILSSKKLLLSDSGFYLCAWRQGYNSPLHFGNGTRLTVT.

The chain uses TRBV27 and TRBJ2-3; 7 bases are shared with TRBD1. This CDR3 has 13 residues. Germline V lookup: CDR1 MNHEY, CDR2 SMNVEV (reference sequence). Trimming cost V 6 bases and J 4 bases; bases outside gene matches: 4. In nucleotides, the CDR3 is TGTGCCAGCAGCATGACAGGGCCAGATACGCAGTATTTT. This encodes CASSMTGPDTQYF.

V usage is TRBV6-4 and J usage is TRBJ2-5, with D possibly TRBD2 on 5 matching bases. Germline V CDR1 and CDR2: MRHNA, SNTAGT. Trimming removed 4 bases from V and 1 base from J, with 13 bases in between. CDR3 length: 15 residues. The CDR3 sequence is CASSGLAVIQETQYF. The CDR3 DNA reads TGTGCCAGCAGTGGTCTAGCCGTGATCCAAGAGACCCAGTACTTC.

The chain couples TRBV6-5 to TRBJ2-7; D is uncertain. Germline CDR1 is MNHEY and CDR2 is SVGAGI. Deletions cut 0 bases from V and 2 bases from J, with 8 bases between. CDR3 size: 14 residues. This CDR3 is CASSYSVAPYEQYF. Here the CDR3 DNA reads TGTGCCAGCAGTTACTCGGTAGCCCCCTACGAGCAGTACTTC.

The J gene is TRBJ2-7, the V gene TRBV11-2, with D unresolved. The CDR3 spans 12 residues. The V end was cut by 5 bases, the J end by 3 bases, with 8 bases between. Germline CDR1 is SGHAT and CDR2 is FQNNGV. The CDR3 is CASSTVIYEQYF. In nucleotides, the CDR3 is TGTGCCAGCAGCACGGTGATCTACGAGCAGTACTTC.

Turning to this clone: One end of the junction fails to match germline, which may point to a read error. The gene calls are TRBV7-2 and TRBJ1-1; weak D call: TRBD1 (6 bases). CDR1 SGHTA and CDR2 FQGNSA come from the germline V gene. The CDR3 spans 14 residues. CDR3 DNA: TGTGCCAGCAGCTTTTACAGGGCGGACACTGGAGCTTTCTTT. Protein: CASSFYRADTGAFF.

This sequence joins TRBV5-6 and TRBJ2-5; TRBD1 is a possible D gene (5 bases). The germline V and J ends were trimmed by 0 bases and 1 base, with 7 bases remaining between them. The CDR3 runs 14 residues. Germline-derived CDR1 and CDR2 are SGHDT and YYEEEE. CDR3 coding DNA: TGTGCCAGCAGCTTGGCGGACACCCAAGAGACCCAGTACTTC. Protein: CASSLADTQETQYF.

The chain is built from TRBV10-3 and TRBJ2-1; D possibly corresponds to TRBD2 (6 bases). This CDR3 comprises 16 residues. V lost 6 bases, J lost 7 bases, and 22 bases lay in between. Germline CDR1 is ENHRY and CDR2 is SYGVKD. DNA for the CDR3: TGTGCCATCAGGCCGCGGCGGGGTGTACCTCCGAATGAGCAGTTCTTC. It translates to CAIRPRRGVPPNEQFF.

The sample holds one count of this clone. V gene TRBV6-5 combines with J gene TRBJ1-3; 9 nucleotides match TRBD1. Trimming removed 6 bases from V and 0 bases from J; junction bases left unmatched: 3. This CDR3 is 15 amino acids long. Germline values: CDR1 MNHEY, CDR2 SVGAGI. The CDR3 nucleotides are TGTGCCAGCAGGGGGACAGGGACCTCTGGAAACACCATATATTTT. It encodes CASRGTGTSGNTIYF.

V is TRBV7-2 and J is TRBJ2-5; 12 bases are a match to TRBD1. Germline V lookup: CDR1 SGHTA, CDR2 FQGNSA. This CDR3 spans 13 amino acids. V lost 8 bases, J lost 5 bases, and 3 bases stayed unmatched. The CDR3 protein is CASRGTGGETQYF. CDR3 bases: TGTGCCAGCCGGGGGACAGGGGGCGAGACCCAGTACTTC.

The chain carries TRBV13 and TRBJ1-4, with 7 nucleotides matching TRBD1. The CDR3 totals 17 residues. V was clipped by 6 bases and J by 0 bases; unmatched bases: 10. Germline assignment: CDR1 PRHDT and CDR2 FYEKMQ (reference sequence). CDR3 loop: CASSLLDRKSTNEKLFF. For the CDR3, the DNA is TGTGCCAGCAGTCTCCTGGACAGGAAATCAACTAATGAAAAACTGTTTTTT.

J is TRBJ2-7 and V is TRBV29-1; TRBD2 agrees at 11 bases. The CDR3 is 15 amino acids. The ends lost 5 bases at V and 0 bases at J; junction bases unmatched: 6. The germline V gene has CDR1 SQVTM and CDR2 ANQGSEA. CDR3 sequence: CSVLKLAGVSYEQYF. DNA for the CDR3: TGCAGCGTTCTTAAACTAGCGGGAGTCTCCTACGAGCAGTACTTC.

This clone was counted only a few times. The chain joins TRBV7-3 to TRBJ2-2; possible D gene TRBD1, 5 bases. Germline CDR1 SGHTA, CDR2 FQGTGA. The CDR3 has 15 amino acids. Trimming took off 4 bases at V and 0 bases at J, with 9 bases between the two ends. In nucleotides, the CDR3 is TGTGCCAGCAGCTCGACAGCTACGAACACCGGGGAGCTGTTTTTT. Protein product: CASSSTATNTGELFF. Based on the CDR3 plus reference TRBV7-3 and TRBJ2-2, the full variable domain is GAGVSQTPSNKVTEKGKYVELRCDPISGHTALYWYRQSLGQGPEFLIYFQGTGAADDSGLPNDRFFAVRPEGSVSTLKIQRTERGDSAVYLCASSSTATNTGELFFGEGSRLTVL.

The chain has TRBV7-2 and TRBJ1-2; 8 nucleotides agree with TRBD1. Per germline, CDR1 SGHTA and CDR2 FQGNSA. The V segment lost 3 bases and the J segment 7 bases; nucleotides outside the gene matches: 4. This CDR3 comprises 13 residues. The DNA of the CDR3 is TGTGCCAGCAGCTTCGGACAGGGACGTGGCTACACCTTC. Residues: CASSFGQGRGYTF.

V gene TRBV13 combines with J gene TRBJ1-1; 7 positions match TRBD1. The germline V gene has CDR1 PRHDT and CDR2 FYEKMQ (reference sequence). The CDR3 runs 15 residues. The V and J ends lost 4 bases and 4 bases, in that order; junction bases with no gene match: 9. CDR3 protein: CASSSEDRVGTEAFF. CDR3 coding DNA: TGTGCCAGCAGCTCTGAAGACAGGGTCGGCACTGAAGCTTTCTTT.

The genes are TRBV19 and TRBJ2-2; a weak D match, TRBD1 (6 bases). The CDR3 is 14 residues long. The germline V gene has CDR1 LNHDA and CDR2 SQIVND (reference sequence). Trimming shortened V by 1 base and J by 5 bases, and 8 bases separated the two germline ends. The chain's CDR3 is CASSIGTATGELFF. The CDR3 coding sequence is TGTGCCAGTAGTATAGGGACAGCTACCGGGGAGCTGTTTTTT.

The chain employs TRBV15 and TRBJ2-1; 8 bases agree with TRBD1. The CDR3 spans 13 residues. Germline loops: CDR1 LNHNV, CDR2 YYDKDF (reference sequence). V shed 3 bases, J shed 6 bases, and the junction held 1 base outside the gene matches. The CDR3 loop reads CATSRDRANEQFF. The CDR3 DNA reads as TGTGCCACCAGCAGGGACAGGGCCAATGAGCAGTTCTTC.

The V call is TRBV25-1, the J call TRBJ2-7, with 12 positions matching TRBD1. The CDR3 is made up of 15 amino acids. V trimming: 5 bases; J trimming: 6 bases; junction bases outside the gene matches: 8. Germline CDR1 and CDR2: MGHDK and SYGVNS. This chain's CDR3 is CASSQAGTGGIEQYF. The CDR3 DNA reads as TGTGCCAGCAGTCAAGCCGGGACAGGGGGCATCGAGCAGTACTTC.

This chain joins TRBV7-2 and TRBJ2-7; weak D call: TRBD2 (6 bases). Germline CDR1 is SGHTA and CDR2 is FQGNSA. V lost 3 bases and J 2 bases, leaving 11 bases between the germline ends. The CDR3 extends over 14 amino acids. CDR3 in amino acids: CASSFGTPTYEQYF. CDR3 nucleotides: TGTGCCAGCAGCTTCGGGACTCCGACCTACGAGCAGTACTTC. Based on the CDR3 plus reference TRBV7-2 and TRBJ2-7, the full variable domain is GAGVSQSPSNKVTEKGKDVELRCDPISGHTALYWYRQSLGQGLEFLIYFQGNSAPDKSGLPSDRFSAERTGGSVSTLTIQRTQQEDSAVYLCASSFGTPTYEQYFGPGTRLTVT.

The rearrangement uses TRBV6-5 and TRBJ1-1; D may be TRBD1 (6 bases). The CDR3 runs to 13 residues. Germline lookup yields CDR1 MNHEY and CDR2 SVGAGI. Trimming left V 6 bases short and J 4 bases short, with 12 bases between. This chain's CDR3 is CASRATGFTEAFF. CDR3 bases: TGTGCCAGCAGGGCAACAGGGTTCACTGAAGCTTTCTTT.

The CDR3 bases are TGCGCCAGCAGCCCGAACCCGACTAGTCTCTCCTACAATGAGCAGTTCTTC. Translating gives CASSPNPTSLSYNEQFF. The chain recombines TRBV5-1 with TRBJ2-1; TRBD2 is a possible D gene (6 bases). The CDR3 length is 17 residues. The V end was cut by 4 bases, the J end by 0 bases, with 17 bases between. Germline V CDR1 and CDR2: SGHRS, YFSETQ.

The chain combines TRBV10-3 with TRBJ1-6; TRBD1 matches 11 bases. The ends lost 6 bases at V and 8 bases at J; junction bases unmatched: 6. Germline V CDR1 and CDR2: ENHRY, SYGVKD. This CDR3 region has 15 residues. The CDR3, as DNA: TGTGCCATCAGAAGCCCGGGACAGGGGGATTCACCCCTCCACTTT. Protein: CAIRSPGQGDSPLHF.